Sequencing of this T cell receptor beta chain was carried out in a study of cytomegalovirus exposure and HLA in healthy donors. Study-wide points: There were some public TCRs occurring in many donors, but most TCR sequences were rare. Reports described diagnosis of cytomegalovirus status by the classifier as highly specific and sensitive. Cytomegalovirus association was listed for under 200 TCR beta chains.

To note about this clone: Its target is unknown.

The CDR3 has 13 residues. Trimming shortened V by 0 bases and J by 5 bases, and 6 bases separated the two germline ends. Germline V gene sequence: CDR1 SGHTS, CDR2 YDEGEE. Using immunoSEQ multiplex PCR, the repertoire was profiled, and TCRdb retains in-frame clones only, with some absent. Altogether 56,000 or so clones are present, about 92% being singletons, with the ten largest covering over 0.95%. The sample comprised PBMCs. This chain links TRBV5-8 with TRBJ2-4; possibly TRBD1 for D (5 bases). The origin of this receptor is a man aged 18-30 years in good health and CMV-seronegative. The CDR3 sequence is CASSLGQQNIQYF. In nucleotides, the CDR3 is TGTGCCAGCAGCTTGGGACAGCAAAACATTCAGTACTTC.